This TCR beta chain was recovered during a study of blood T cell repertoires in COVID-19. Study at large: Acute and convalescent COVID-19 samples came from the United States, Italy and Spain. The cDNA or gDNA used as material had been derived from T cells, B-cell-depleted T cells, or PBMCs.

Unmatched junction bases numbered 3, after V lost 4 bases and J lost 1 base. The CDR3 is 14 amino acids. Germline-derived CDR1 and CDR2 are SGHNT and YYREEE (reference sequence). As originally analysed: Reference gene primers were amplified, and this amplification served to estimate nucleated cell counts. Profiled with immunoSEQ multiplex PCR; TCRdb holds only in-frame clones, not every one. V and J calls and clone size come straight from that table; D and trimming were deduced from the DNA. The sample has fewer than 40,000 clones, approximately 90% seen once; the top ten hold roughly 25%. The chain uses TRBV5-4 and TRBJ2-5, with TRBD2 matching over 8 bases. Material: peripheral blood. This sequence was found in a woman older than 75 with active or convalescent COVID-19. CDR3 amino acids: CASSPGGAQETQYF. The CDR3 nucleotides are TGTGCCAGCAGCCCGGGGGGGGCCCAAGAGACCCAGTACTTC.